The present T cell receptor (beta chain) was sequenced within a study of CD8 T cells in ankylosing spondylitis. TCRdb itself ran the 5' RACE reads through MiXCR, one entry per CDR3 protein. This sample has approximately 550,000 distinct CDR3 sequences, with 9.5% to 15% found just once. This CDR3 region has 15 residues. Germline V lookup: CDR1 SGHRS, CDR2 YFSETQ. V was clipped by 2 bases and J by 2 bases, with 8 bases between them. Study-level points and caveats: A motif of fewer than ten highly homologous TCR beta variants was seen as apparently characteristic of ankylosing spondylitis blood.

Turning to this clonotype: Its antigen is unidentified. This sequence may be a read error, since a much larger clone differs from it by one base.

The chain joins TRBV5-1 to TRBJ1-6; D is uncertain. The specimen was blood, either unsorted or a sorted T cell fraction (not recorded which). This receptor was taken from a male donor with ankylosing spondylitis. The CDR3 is CASSFESAYNSPLHF. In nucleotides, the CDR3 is TGCGCCAGCAGCTTTGAGTCAGCCTATAATTCACCCCTCCACTTT.